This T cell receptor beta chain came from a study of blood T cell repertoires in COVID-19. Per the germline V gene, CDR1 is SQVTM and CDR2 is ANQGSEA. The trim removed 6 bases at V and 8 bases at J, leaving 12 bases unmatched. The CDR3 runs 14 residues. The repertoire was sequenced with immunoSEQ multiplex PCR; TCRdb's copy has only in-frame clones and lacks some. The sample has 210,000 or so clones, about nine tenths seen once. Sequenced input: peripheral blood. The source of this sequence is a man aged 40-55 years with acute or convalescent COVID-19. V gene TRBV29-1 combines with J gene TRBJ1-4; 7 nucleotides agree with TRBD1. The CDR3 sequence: CSVSGGPPGEKLFF. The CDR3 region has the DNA TGCAGCGTGTCAGGGGGGCCCCCCGGGGAAAAACTGTTTTTT.